This T cell receptor (beta chain) was sequenced in a study of read filtering for tumor transcriptome and immune sequencing. The library was built from approximately 400 ng RNA with molecular barcoded adaptors for alpha/delta and beta/gamma chains. TCRdb reprocessed the reads via MiXCR and lists one record per CDR3 protein. The sample shows about 39,000 distinct CDR3 sequences, 14% of them seen only once. This CDR3 has 15 residues. Germline V gene lookup returns CDR1 SNHLY and CDR2 FYNNEI. V was pared by 1 base and J by 0 bases, with 10 bases between. The sequenced material came from a population of CD138-negative cells sorted from bone marrow. The rearrangement uses TRBV2 and TRBJ2-7; D not resolved. This TCR derives from a donor at least 40 years old with multiple myeloma. The CDR3 loop reads CASSEGYGTSYEQYF. The CDR3 DNA sequence: TGTGCCAGCAGTGAAGGGTATGGCACCTCCTACGAGCAGTACTTC.